This T cell receptor (beta chain) was obtained from a study of immune heterogeneity within non-small cell lung tumors. Study-wide results and limits: Identical dominant CDR3 beta clonotypes showed recurrence across tumor sites within a patient, and site-unique high-frequency clones were also present. Across individual patients, the high-frequency T-cell receptor beta clonotypes were largely distinct.

Germline lookup yields CDR1 SGHAT and CDR2 FQNNGV. Trimming took off 1 base at V and 1 base at J, with 5 bases between the two ends. CDR3 length equals 13 residues. This clonotype occurred many times. Its antigen is unidentified. With 600 ng used per sample, the template was genomic DNA from bulk tumor. Each primary tumor yielded several biopsies, collected far apart from one another at surgery. The study cohort was described as untreated, and its members had newly diagnosed non-small cell lung cancer. They went on to have curative surgery. Multiplex PCR amplified the TCR beta CDR3 region. Its first round ran for approximately 11 cycles with 32 V and 13 J primers. TCRdb reprocessed the multiplex PCR reads with MiXCR, giving one entry per CDR3 protein. The table shows 7,500 to 10,000 distinct CDR3 sequences, with 25% to 40% occurring only once.

Sequencing input: lung tumor tissue. The source of this sequence is a man aged 60-69 years with non-small cell lung cancer. The V call is TRBV11-2, the J call TRBJ2-7, with D hard to call. The DNA of the CDR3 is TGTGCCAGCAGCTTAGGGGTATCCTACGAGCAGTACTTC. Translated: CASSLGVSYEQYF.